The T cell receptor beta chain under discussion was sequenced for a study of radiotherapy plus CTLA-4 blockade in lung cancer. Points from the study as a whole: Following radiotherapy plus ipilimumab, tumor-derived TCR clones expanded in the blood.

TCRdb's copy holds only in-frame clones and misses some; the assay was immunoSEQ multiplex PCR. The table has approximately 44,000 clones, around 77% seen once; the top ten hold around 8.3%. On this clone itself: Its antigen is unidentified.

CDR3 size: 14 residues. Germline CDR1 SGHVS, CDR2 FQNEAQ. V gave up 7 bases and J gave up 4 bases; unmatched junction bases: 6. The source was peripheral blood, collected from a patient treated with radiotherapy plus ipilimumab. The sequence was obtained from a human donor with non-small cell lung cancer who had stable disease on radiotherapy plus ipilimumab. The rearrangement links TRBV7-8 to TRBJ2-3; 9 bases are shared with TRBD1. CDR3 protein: CASTRDRDADTQYF. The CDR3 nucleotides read TGTGCCAGCACACGGGACAGGGATGCAGATACGCAGTATTTT.